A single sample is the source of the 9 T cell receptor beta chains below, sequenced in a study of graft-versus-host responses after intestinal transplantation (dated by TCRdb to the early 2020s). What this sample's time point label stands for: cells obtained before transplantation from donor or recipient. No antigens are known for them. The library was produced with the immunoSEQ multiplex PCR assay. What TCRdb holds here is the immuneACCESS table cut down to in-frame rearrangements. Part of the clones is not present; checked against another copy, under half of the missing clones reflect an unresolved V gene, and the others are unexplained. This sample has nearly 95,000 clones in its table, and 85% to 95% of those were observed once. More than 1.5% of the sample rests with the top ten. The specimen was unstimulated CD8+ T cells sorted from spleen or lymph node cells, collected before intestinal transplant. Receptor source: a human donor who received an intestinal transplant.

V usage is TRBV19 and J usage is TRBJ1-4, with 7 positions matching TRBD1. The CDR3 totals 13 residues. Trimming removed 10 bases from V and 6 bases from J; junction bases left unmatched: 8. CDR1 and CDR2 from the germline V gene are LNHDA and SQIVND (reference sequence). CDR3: CATLDREDEKLFF. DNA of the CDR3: TGTGCCACCCTAGACAGGGAGGATGAAAAACTGTTTTTT.

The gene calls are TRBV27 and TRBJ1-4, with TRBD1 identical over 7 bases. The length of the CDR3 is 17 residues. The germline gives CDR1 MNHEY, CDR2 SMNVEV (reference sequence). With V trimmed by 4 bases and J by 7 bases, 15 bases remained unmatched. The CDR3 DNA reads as TGTGCCAGCAGTTCGACGGACAGGTCGGGCTTTAGTGAAAAACTGTTTTTT. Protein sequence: CASSSTDRSGFSEKLFF.

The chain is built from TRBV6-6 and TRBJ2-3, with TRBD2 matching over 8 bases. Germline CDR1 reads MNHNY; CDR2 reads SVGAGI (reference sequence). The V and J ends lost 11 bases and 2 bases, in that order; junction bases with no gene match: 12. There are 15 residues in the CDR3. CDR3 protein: CAGNKAGAYTDTQYF. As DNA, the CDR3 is TGTGCCGGCAACAAAGCGGGGGCTTACACAGATACGCAGTATTTT.

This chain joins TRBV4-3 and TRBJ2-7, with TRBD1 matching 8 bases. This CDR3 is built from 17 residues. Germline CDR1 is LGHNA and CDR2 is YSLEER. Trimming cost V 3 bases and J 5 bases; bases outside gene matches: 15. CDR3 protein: CASSHNLPGQESNEQYF. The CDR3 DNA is TGCGCCAGCAGCCACAATCTACCGGGACAGGAGTCCAACGAGCAGTACTTC.

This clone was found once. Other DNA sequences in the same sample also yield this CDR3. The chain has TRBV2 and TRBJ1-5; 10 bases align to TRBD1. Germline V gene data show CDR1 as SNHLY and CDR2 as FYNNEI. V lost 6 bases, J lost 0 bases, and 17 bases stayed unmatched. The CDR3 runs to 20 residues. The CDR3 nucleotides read TGTGCCAGCAGCCTACGGCACTGGGACAGGGGCCTTTATAGCAATCAGCCCCAGCATTTT. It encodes CASSLRHWDRGLYSNQPQHF.

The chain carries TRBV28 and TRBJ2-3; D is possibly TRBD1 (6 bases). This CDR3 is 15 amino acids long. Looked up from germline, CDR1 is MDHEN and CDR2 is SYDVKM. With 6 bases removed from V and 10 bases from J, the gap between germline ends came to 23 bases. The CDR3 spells CASSGSRTAFQPQYF. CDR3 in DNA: TGTGCCAGCAGCGGATCAAGGACAGCCTTCCAACCGCAGTATTTT. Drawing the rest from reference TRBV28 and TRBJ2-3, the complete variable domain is DVKVTQSSRYLVKRTGEKVFLECVQDMDHENMFWYRQDPGLGLRLIYFSYDVKMKEKGDIPEGYSVSREKKERFSLILESASTNQTSMYLCASSGSRTAFQPQYFGPGTRLTVL.

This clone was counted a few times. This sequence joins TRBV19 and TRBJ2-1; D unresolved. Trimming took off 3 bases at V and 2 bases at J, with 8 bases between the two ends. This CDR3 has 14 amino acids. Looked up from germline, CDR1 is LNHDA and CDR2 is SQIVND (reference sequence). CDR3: CASSIGGAYNEQFF. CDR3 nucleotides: TGTGCCAGTAGTATCGGCGGAGCCTACAATGAGCAGTTCTTC.

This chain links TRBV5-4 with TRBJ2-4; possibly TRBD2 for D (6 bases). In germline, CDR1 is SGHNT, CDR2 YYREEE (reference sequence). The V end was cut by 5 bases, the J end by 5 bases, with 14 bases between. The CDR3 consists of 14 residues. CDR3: CASSSGGAENIQYF. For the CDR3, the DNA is TGTGCCAGCAGTAGTGGCGGGGCAGAAAACATTCAGTACTTC.

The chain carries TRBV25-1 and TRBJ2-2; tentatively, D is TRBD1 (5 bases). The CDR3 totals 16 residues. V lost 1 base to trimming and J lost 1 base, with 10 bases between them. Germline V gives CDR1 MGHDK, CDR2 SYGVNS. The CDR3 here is CASSEWGQGNTGELFF. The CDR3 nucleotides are TGTGCCAGCAGTGAATGGGGCCAGGGGAACACCGGGGAGCTGTTTTTT. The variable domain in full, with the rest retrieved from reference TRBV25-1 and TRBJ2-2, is EADIYQTPRYLVIGTGKKITLECSQTMGHDKMYWYQQDPGMELHLIHYSYGVNSTEKGDLSSESTVSRIRTEHFPLTLESARPSHTSQYLCASSEWGQGNTGELFFGEGSRLTVL.